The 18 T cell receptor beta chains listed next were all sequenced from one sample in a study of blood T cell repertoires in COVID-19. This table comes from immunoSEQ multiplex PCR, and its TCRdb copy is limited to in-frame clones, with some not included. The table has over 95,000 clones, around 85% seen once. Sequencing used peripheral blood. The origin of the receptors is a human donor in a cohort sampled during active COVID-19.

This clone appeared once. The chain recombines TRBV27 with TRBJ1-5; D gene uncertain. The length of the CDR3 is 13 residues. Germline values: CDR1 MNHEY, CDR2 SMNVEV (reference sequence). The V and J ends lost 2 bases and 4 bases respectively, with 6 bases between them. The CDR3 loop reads CASSLGPNQPQHF. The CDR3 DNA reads TGTGCCAGCAGTTTAGGGCCAAATCAGCCCCAGCATTTT.

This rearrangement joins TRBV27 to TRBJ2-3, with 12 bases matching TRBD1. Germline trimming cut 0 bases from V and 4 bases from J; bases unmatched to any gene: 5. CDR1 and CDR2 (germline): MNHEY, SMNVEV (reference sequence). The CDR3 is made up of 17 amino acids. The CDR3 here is CASSLSIGTGGADTQYF. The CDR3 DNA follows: TGTGCCAGCAGTTTATCTATCGGGACAGGGGGCGCAGATACGCAGTATTTT.

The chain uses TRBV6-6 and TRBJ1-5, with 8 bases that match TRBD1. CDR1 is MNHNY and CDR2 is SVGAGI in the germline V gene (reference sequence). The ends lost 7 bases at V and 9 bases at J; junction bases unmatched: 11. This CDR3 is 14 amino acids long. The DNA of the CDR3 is TGTGCCAGCACTATAGGACAGGGTTTCGGGCCCCAGCATTTT. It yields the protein CASTIGQGFGPQHF.

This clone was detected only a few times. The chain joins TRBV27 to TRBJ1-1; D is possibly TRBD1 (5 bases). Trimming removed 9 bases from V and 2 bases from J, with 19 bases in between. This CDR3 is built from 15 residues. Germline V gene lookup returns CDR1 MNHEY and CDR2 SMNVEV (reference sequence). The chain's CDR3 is CASGPWRTFNTEAFF. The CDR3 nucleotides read TGTGCCAGTGGGCCATGGCGGACATTCAACACTGAAGCTTTCTTT.

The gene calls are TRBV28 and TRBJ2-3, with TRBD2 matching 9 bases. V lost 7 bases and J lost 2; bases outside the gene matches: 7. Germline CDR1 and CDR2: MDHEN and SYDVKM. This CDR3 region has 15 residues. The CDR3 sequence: CASTSRGGATDTQYF. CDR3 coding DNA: TGTGCCAGCACCAGTCGCGGGGGGGCCACAGATACGCAGTATTTT.

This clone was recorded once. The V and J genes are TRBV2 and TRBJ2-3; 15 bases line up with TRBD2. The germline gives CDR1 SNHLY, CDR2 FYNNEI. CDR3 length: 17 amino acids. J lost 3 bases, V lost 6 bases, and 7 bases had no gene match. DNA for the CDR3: TGTGCCAGCAGACCCGGACTAGCGGGGGGGCGTACAGATACGCAGTATTTT. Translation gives CASRPGLAGGRTDTQYF.

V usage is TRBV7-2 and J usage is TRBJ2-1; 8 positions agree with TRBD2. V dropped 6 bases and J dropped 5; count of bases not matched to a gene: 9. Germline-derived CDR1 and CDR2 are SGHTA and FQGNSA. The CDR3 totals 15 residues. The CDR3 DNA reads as TGTGCCAGCAGTAAACAGCGGGGGCCTAACAATGAGCAGTTCTTC. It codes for CASSKQRGPNNEQFF. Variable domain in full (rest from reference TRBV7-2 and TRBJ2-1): GAGVSQSPSNKVTEKGKDVELRCDPISGHTALYWYRQSLGQGLEFLIYFQGNSAPDKSGLPSDRFSAERTGGSVSTLTIQRTQQEDSAVYLCASSKQRGPNNEQFFGPGTRLTVL.

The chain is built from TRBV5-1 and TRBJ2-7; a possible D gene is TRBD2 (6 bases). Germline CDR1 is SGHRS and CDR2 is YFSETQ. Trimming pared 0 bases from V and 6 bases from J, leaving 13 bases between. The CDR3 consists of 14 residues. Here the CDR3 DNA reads TGCGCCAGCAGCTTGGCCGAAGGAGGGCGCGAGCAGTACTTC. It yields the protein CASSLAEGGREQYF.

In DNA form, the CDR3 reads TGTGCCAGCAGAAGGACAGGGCGGGAAGAGCAGTACTTC. The encoded protein is CASRRTGREEQYF. This chain joins TRBV6-5 and TRBJ2-7; the match to TRBD1 covers 8 bases. The CDR3 totals 13 residues. V lost 6 bases to trimming and J lost 7 bases; unmatched junction nucleotides: 8. Germline CDR1 MNHEY, CDR2 SVGAGI.

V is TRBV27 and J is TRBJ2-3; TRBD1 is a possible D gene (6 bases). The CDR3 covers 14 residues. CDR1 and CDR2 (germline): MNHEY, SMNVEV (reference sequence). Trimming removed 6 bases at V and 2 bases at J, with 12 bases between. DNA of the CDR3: TGTGCCAGCAGCCCAACAGGGAACACAGATACGCAGTATTTT. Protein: CASSPTGNTDTQYF.

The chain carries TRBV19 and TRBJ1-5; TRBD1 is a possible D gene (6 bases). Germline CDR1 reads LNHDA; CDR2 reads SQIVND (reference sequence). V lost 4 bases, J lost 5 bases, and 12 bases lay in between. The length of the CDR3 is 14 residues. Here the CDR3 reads CASSKSGDDQPQHF. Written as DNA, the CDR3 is TGTGCCAGTAGTAAGTCAGGGGACGATCAGCCCCAGCATTTT.

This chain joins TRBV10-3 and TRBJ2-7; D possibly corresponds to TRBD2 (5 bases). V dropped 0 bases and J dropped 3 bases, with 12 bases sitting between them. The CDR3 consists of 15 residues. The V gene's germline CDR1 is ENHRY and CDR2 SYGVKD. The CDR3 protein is CAISESTPGDYEQYF. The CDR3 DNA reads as TGTGCCATCAGTGAGTCAACCCCCGGGGACTACGAGCAGTACTTC.

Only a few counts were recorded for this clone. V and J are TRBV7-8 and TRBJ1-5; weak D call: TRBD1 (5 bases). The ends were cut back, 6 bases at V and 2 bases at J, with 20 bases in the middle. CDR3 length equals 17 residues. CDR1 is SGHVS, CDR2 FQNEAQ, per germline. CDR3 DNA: TGTGCCAGCAGTATACTCCGGGACTTGTTGGGCAATCAGCCCCAGCATTTT. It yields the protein CASSILRDLLGNQPQHF.

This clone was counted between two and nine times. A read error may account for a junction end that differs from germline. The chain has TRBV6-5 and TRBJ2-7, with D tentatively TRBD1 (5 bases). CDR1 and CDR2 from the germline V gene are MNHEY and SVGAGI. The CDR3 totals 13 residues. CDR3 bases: TGTGCCAGCAAGGCGAAGGGGAACCCCTTAAAGCACTTC. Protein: CASKAKGNPLKHF.

CDR3 protein: CSVEDSRGETQYF. The CDR3 DNA sequence: TGCAGCGTTGAAGATTCCAGGGGGGAGACCCAGTACTTC. V usage is TRBV29-1 and J usage is TRBJ2-5; the match to TRBD1 covers 7 bases. Looked up from germline, CDR1 is SQVTM and CDR2 is ANQGSEA. V gave up 0 bases and J gave up 5 bases; unmatched junction bases: 3. The CDR3 sequence is 13 residues long.

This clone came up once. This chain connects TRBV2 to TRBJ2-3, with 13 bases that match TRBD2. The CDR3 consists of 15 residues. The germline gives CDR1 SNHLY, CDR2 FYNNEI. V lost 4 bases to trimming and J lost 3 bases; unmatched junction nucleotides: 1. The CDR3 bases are TGTGCCAGCAGTGGGGGACTAGCGGGAACAGATACGCAGTATTTT. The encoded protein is CASSGGLAGTDTQYF. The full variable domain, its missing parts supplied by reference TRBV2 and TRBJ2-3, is EPEVTQTPSHQVTQMGQEVILRCVPISNHLYFYWYRQILGQKVEFLVSFYNNEISEKSEIFDDQFSVERPDGSNFTLKIRSTKLEDSAMYFCASSGGLAGTDTQYFGPGTRLTVL.

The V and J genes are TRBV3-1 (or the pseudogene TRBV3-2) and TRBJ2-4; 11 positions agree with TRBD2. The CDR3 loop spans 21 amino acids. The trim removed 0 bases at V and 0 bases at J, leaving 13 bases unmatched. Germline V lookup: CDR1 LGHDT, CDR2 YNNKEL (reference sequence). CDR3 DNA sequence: TGTGCCAGCAGCCAAGATCTAGCGGGGGGCCAAGGTTCCCTAGCCAAAAACATTCAGTACTTC. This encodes CASSQDLAGGQGSLAKNIQYF.

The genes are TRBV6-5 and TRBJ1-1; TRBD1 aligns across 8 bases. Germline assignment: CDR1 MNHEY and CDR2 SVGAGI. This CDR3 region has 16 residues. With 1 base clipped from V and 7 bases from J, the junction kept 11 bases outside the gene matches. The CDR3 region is CASSYLTLGQGGEAFF. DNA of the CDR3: TGTGCCAGCAGTTACTTAACCCTTGGACAGGGAGGTGAAGCTTTCTTT.